What follows describes a single TCR beta chain. It lacks a known antigen. Base qualities were left out, and no much larger clone turns up one base away. The immunoSEQ Assay, a bias-controlled multiplex PCR, was used to amplify TCRbeta CDR3 regions from genomic DNA. As for how the authors treated the data: The number of nucleated cells in each sample was estimated from the amplification of reference gene primers within the assay. To quantify the absolute abundance of each unique TCRbeta CDR3 rearrangement, sequence reads were collapsed and filtered. For each sample, productive Simpson clonality was calculated as the square root of Simpson's diversity index across productive rearrangements. Sourced from immuneACCESS, this table was stored by TCRdb with only in-frame sequences that have V and J called. A share of the clones is absent; for the studies checked, an unresolved V gene accounts for under half, and the remainder has no known explanation. V and J calls and clone size are given by that table; D and trimming were obtained from the DNA. Here the sample has under 250,000 clones; 75% to 85% occur a single time. 4.5% to 6% of the sample is taken by the ten largest.

In Seattle, one collaborating source enrolled patients while the infection was active and tracked those patients longitudinally over the course of disease. Each collaborating institution followed its own protocols to collect whole blood in K2EDTA tubes. For TCRbeta analysis, collaborator samples were shipped as frozen whole blood, as isolated PBMCs, or as DNA extracted from either sample type. Including the terminal cysteine and phenylalanine, the CDR3 comprises 14 residues. The retained sequence is limited to the CDR3, 42 bases, with the frame set at the first base. The germline V gene supplies CDR1 SGHRS and CDR2 YFSETQ. The junction shows trimming of 5 bases on V and 3 bases on J, and the gene matches do not reach 7 bases of it. This record belongs to a study of blood T cell repertoires in COVID-19 (dated by TCRdb to the early 2020s). Notes on the research overall: Collaborator samples came from the United States, Italy and Spain and covered acute and convalescent phases of COVID-19. The dataset comprised deeply sampled blood TCRbeta repertoires from subjects exposed to, actively infected with, or recovered from COVID-19. The sample metadata nearly always contained a de-identified subject ID, COVID-19 status, age in years and sex. The prospective study material was composed of cDNA or gDNA derived from T cells, B-cell-depleted T cells, or PBMCs. A freely available public database, intended as a resource for researchers studying the immune response to SARS-CoV-2, is where the repertoires were released. Where available, HLA class I and class II types were obtained from metadata supplied by the sample provider rather than from assay-based typing. Samples were obtained from the ongoing ImmuneRACE study (first 160 participants) and from some 1,200 subjects provided by 6 global collaborators. Broad study findings and their caveats: Clinical and demographic metadata were provided uncurated, with the amount varying by source and participant.

The sequencing input was peripheral blood. This chain is built from TRBV5-1 and TRBJ1-2; 7 bases in the middle match TRBD1. The source of this sequence is a man between 50 and 59 years old with COVID-19, enrolled during active disease. The nucleotides are TGCGCCAGCAGGACCGGGACAGTAGACTATGGCTACACCTTC. This is translated as CASRTGTVDYGYTF.